This is a list of T cell receptor beta chains from one sample in a study of CD8+ T cells in alopecia areata. Only in-frame clones appear in the TCRdb table, and some are missing; sequencing was by immunoSEQ multiplex PCR. The profile shows 80,000 to 100,000 clones, roughly 41% of them singletons. The sample taken for sequencing was CD4+ T cells sorted from blood. The receptors derive from a human donor with alopecia areata. Each CDR3 is given with its conserved first and last residue. Each record gives: J gene, clone size, D gene, V gene, CDR3 DNA, CDR3 protein. D genes are given only for firm matches. Size tells how often a clone was seen (once, few, many) or the class of an expanded clone, and some rows leave it out.

J gene: TRBJ2-5
clone size: few
D gene: -
V gene: TRBV25-1
CDR3 DNA: TGTGCCAGCAGTGACACTAGGACAGTACAAGAGACCCAGTACTTC
CDR3 protein: CASSDTRTVQETQYF

J gene: TRBJ1-5
clone size: -
D gene: -
V gene: TRBV30
CDR3 DNA: TGTGCCTGGAGTGTTTTGGGGGGAAGCAATCAGCCCCAGCATTTT
CDR3 protein: CAWSVLGGSNQPQHF

J gene: TRBJ2-5
clone size: -
D gene: TRBD2
V gene: TRBV5-1
CDR3 DNA: TGCGCCAGCAGCAAGGGACTAGCGGAAGAGACCCAGTACTTC
CDR3 protein: CASSKGLAEETQYF

J gene: TRBJ2-4
clone size: -
D gene: -
V gene: TRBV5-1
CDR3 DNA: TGCGCCAGCAGCTCAGGGGACATAGCCAAAAACATTCAGTACTTC
CDR3 protein: CASSSGDIAKNIQYF

J gene: TRBJ2-1
clone size: -
D gene: TRBD2
V gene: TRBV5-1
CDR3 DNA: TGCGCCAGCAGCCAAAACTCCGGGACTAGCGTCAATGAGCAGTTCTTC
CDR3 protein: CASSQNSGTSVNEQFF

J gene: TRBJ2-1
clone size: -
D gene: TRBD1
V gene: TRBV5-1
CDR3 DNA: TGCGCCAGCAGCTTCCCGGGACAGCACAATGAGCAGTTCTTC
CDR3 protein: CASSFPGQHNEQFF

J gene: TRBJ2-5
clone size: few
D gene: -
V gene: TRBV7-2
CDR3 DNA: TGTGCCAGCAGCTTACTTCTACAGGGTGGGAAAGAGACCCAGTACTTC
CDR3 protein: CASSLLLQGGKETQYF

J gene: TRBJ2-2
clone size: -
D gene: -
V gene: TRBV29-1
CDR3 DNA: TGCAGCGTTGGCCAGGGGAGGGACGGGGAGCTGTTTTTT
CDR3 protein: CSVGQGRDGELFF

J gene: TRBJ2-1
clone size: -
D gene: -
V gene: TRBV6-1
CDR3 DNA: TGTGCCAGCAGGGTACAGGGAACTACAGGTGAGCAGTTCTTC
CDR3 protein: CASRVQGTTGEQFF

J gene: TRBJ2-5
clone size: once
D gene: TRBD1
V gene: TRBV5-1
CDR3 DNA: TGCGCCAGCAGCACACAACAGGGGGCTGGGGAGACCCAGTACTTC
CDR3 protein: CASSTQQGAGETQYF

J gene: TRBJ2-5
clone size: once
D gene: -
V gene: TRBV4-3
CDR3 DNA: TGCGCCAGCAGCCAAATAGTTCAAGAGACCCAGTACTTC
CDR3 protein: CASSQIVQETQYF

J gene: TRBJ2-1
clone size: -
D gene: -
V gene: TRBV5-1
CDR3 DNA: TGCGCCAGCAGCTTGAGGGAGAATGAGCAGTTCTTC
CDR3 protein: CASSLRENEQFF

J gene: TRBJ2-1
clone size: few
D gene: -
V gene: TRBV30
CDR3 DNA: TGTGCCTGGAGGCGGTATCTAGGGAATGAGCAGTTCTTC
CDR3 protein: CAWRRYLGNEQFF

J gene: TRBJ2-1
clone size: -
D gene: -
V gene: TRBV5-4
CDR3 DNA: TGTGCCAGCAGCGGGGGGAGTAACAGGGAAAATGAGCAGTTCTTC
CDR3 protein: CASSGGSNRENEQFF

J gene: TRBJ2-3
clone size: few
D gene: -
V gene: TRBV29-1
CDR3 DNA: TGCAGCGTCCCCTTTTGGAGGACAGATACGCAGTATTTT
CDR3 protein: CSVPFWRTDTQYF

J gene: TRBJ1-1
clone size: few
D gene: TRBD1
V gene: TRBV18
CDR3 DNA: TGTGCCAGCTCACCAGGACAGGGGATTACTGAAGCTTTCTTT
CDR3 protein: CASSPGQGITEAFF

J gene: TRBJ2-7
clone size: few
D gene: -
V gene: TRBV28
CDR3 DNA: TGTGCCAGCAGTTCACAGGGCCCGGAATGGTACGAGCAGTACTTC
CDR3 protein: CASSSQGPEWYEQYF

J gene: TRBJ2-5
clone size: -
D gene: -
V gene: TRBV29-1
CDR3 DNA: TGCAGCGGGACGGGACGGTACCAAGAGACCCAGTACTTC
CDR3 protein: CSGTGRYQETQYF

J gene: TRBJ2-2
clone size: -
D gene: TRBD1
V gene: TRBV5-1
CDR3 DNA: TGCGCCAGCAGCTTGTCCTCCGGGACAGGGGGCATGCGGGAGCTGTTTTTT
CDR3 protein: CASSLSSGTGGMRELFF

J gene: TRBJ1-5
clone size: -
D gene: -
V gene: TRBV4-3
CDR3 DNA: TGCGCCAGCAGCCCCACACAGGGCTATCAGCCCCAGCATTTT
CDR3 protein: CASSPTQGYQPQHF

J gene: TRBJ1-1
clone size: -
D gene: -
V gene: TRBV28
CDR3 DNA: TGTGCCAGCCCCTCTGGGACTGAAGCTTTCTTT
CDR3 protein: CASPSGTEAFF

J gene: TRBJ2-5
clone size: -
D gene: -
V gene: TRBV5-1
CDR3 DNA: TGCGCCAGCAGCACAAGCAATAGGCTAGAGACCCAGTACTTC
CDR3 protein: CASSTSNRLETQYF